This T cell receptor (beta chain) was sequenced in a study of Graves' ophthalmopathy and Graves' hyperthyroidism. Overall study: Researchers obtained peripheral blood at initial diagnosis, before any treatment had begun.

Hyperthyroidism patients, aged 18 to 65, were newly diagnosed, under 2 months' duration. Excluded: other autoimmune disease, uncontrolled infection, pregnancy or lactation. Study-wide findings and caveats: The model's ophthalmopathy progression predictions had roughly 65% sensitivity and less than 85% specificity.

Amplification of TCR beta CDR3 regions used RNA transcripts. The authors performed first-round RT-PCR with HTBI primers and then a second-round multiplex PCR. Each CDR3 protein gets one entry after TCRdb re-called the multiplex PCR reads with MiXCR. The sample records around 400,000 distinct CDR3 sequences, 20% to 25% being singletons. The CDR3 length is 14 residues. Per germline, CDR1 SGHRS and CDR2 YFSETQ. J was trimmed by 1 base and V by 6 bases; bases with no gene match: 6. This clonotype was found many times. As yet, its antigen is unknown. The sequencing sample was made of peripheral blood. V usage is TRBV5-1 and J usage is TRBJ1-1, with 7 positions matching TRBD1. The TCR comes from a woman between 18 and 30 years old with stable Graves' hyperthyroidism. CDR3 coding DNA: TGCGCCAGCACCCCGACAGGGTCGAACACTGAAGCTTTCTTT. Residues: CASTPTGSNTEAFF.